The clone carrying this T cell receptor (beta chain) was detected only a few times. Time point in this sample: newly diagnosed GD, antithyroid drugs for less than 3 months. After RNA was extracted from PBMCs, the TCR library was made from it. As a group, patients came from one endocrinology department in Xi'an, China. This entry is derived from a study of regulatory T cells in long-lasting Graves disease. Arm-PCR of CDR3 regions with iRepertoire HTBI primers generated TCR beta libraries. Source study methods: Sequenced samples collectively carried roughly 63 TRBV and some 15 TRBJ segments. TCRdb independently ran MiXCR on the multiplex PCR reads; one entry per CDR3 protein. The authors' filters were not applied to this entry. The table includes 350,000 to 400,000 distinct CDR3 sequences, 15% to 18% detected once. The V gene's germline CDR1 is LNHDA and CDR2 SQIVND (reference sequence). The CDR3 totals 13 residues. The V and J ends lost 3 bases and 4 bases respectively, with 7 bases between them.

The starting material was peripheral blood mononuclear cells (PBMCs), obtained at new diagnosis, from a patient treated with antithyroid drugs. The chain has TRBV19 and TRBJ1-5; D is possibly TRBD1 (5 bases). The clonotype was recovered from a female donor with Graves disease. This CDR3 is CASSMTANQPQHF. In DNA, the CDR3 is TGTGCCAGTAGTATGACAGCTAATCAGCCCCAGCATTTT.